These 14 T cell receptor beta chains were all obtained from the same sample, sequenced in a study of T cell responses to AZD1222 COVID-19 vaccine. Measured with immunoSEQ multiplex PCR; TCRdb has only the in-frame clones, and not every one. This table holds approximately 50,000 clones, just over 85% found once. Sequenced material: peripheral blood, taken 28 days after the second AZD1222 dose. These receptors were taken from an adult who received the AZD1222 COVID-19 vaccine.

This chain connects TRBV28 to TRBJ2-3; 7 bases agree with TRBD1. In germline, CDR1 is MDHEN, CDR2 SYDVKM. This CDR3 spans 17 amino acids. Unmatched junction bases numbered 12, after V lost 3 bases and J lost 3 bases. The CDR3 bases are TGTGCCAGCAGTTTGAGCGTTTTAGGACAGGTAACAGATACGCAGTATTTT. This encodes CASSLSVLGQVTDTQYF.

The chain couples TRBV3-1 (or the pseudogene TRBV3-2) to TRBJ1-5; D is undetermined. This CDR3 is 13 amino acids long. CDR1 is LGHDT and CDR2 is YNNKEL in the germline V gene (reference sequence). The V end was cut by 0 bases, the J end by 6 bases, with 6 bases between. CDR3 region: CASSQDRVQPQHF. DNA of the CDR3: TGTGCCAGCAGCCAAGACCGGGTTCAGCCCCAGCATTTT.

V is TRBV27 and J is TRBJ1-6; D remains ambiguous. From germline, CDR1 is MNHEY and CDR2 SMNVEV (reference sequence). The CDR3 is 16 amino acids. The germline V and J ends were trimmed by 2 bases and 8 bases, with 16 bases remaining between them. The DNA for the CDR3 is TGTGCCAGCAGTTTAACTGGGGAAAAGGTTTATTCACCCCTCCACTTT. It encodes CASSLTGEKVYSPLHF.

This chain joins TRBV10-3 and TRBJ1-5; possible D gene TRBD1, 6 bases. This CDR3 comprises 16 residues. V lost 0 bases and J 2 bases, leaving 11 bases between the germline ends. Germline V gene lookup returns CDR1 ENHRY and CDR2 SYGVKD. CDR3 bases: TGTGCCATCAGTGAGTCGGGGGGCATTGGCAATCAGCCCCAGCATTTT. It specifies CAISESGGIGNQPQHF.

The V gene is TRBV7-8, the J gene TRBJ2-7, with D unresolved. Trimming left V 0 bases short and J 2 bases short, with 5 bases between. Germline V CDR1 and CDR2: SGHVS, FQNEAQ. This CDR3 comprises 13 residues. The CDR3 is CASSLAGTYEQYF. In DNA, the CDR3 is TGTGCCAGCAGCTTAGCGGGGACCTACGAGCAGTACTTC.

A few counts support this clone. The J gene is TRBJ2-6, the V gene TRBV6-6; D possibly corresponds to TRBD1 (6 bases). Between the trimmed V and J ends, which lost 7 bases and 2 bases, there was a span of 15 bases. CDR3 size: 16 residues. CDR1 and CDR2 from the germline V gene are MNHNY and SVGAGI (reference sequence). The CDR3 spells CASNNRASPGANVLTF. Written as DNA, the CDR3 is TGTGCCAGCAATAACAGGGCCTCCCCTGGGGCCAACGTCCTGACTTTC.

J is TRBJ2-7 and V is TRBV19, with 10 bases matching TRBD1. The length of the CDR3 is 15 residues. The junction had 8 bases not matched to a gene; V was cut back by 6 bases and J by 3 bases. Germline CDR1 is LNHDA and CDR2 is SQIVND (reference sequence). The CDR3 loop is CASSYQRDRGYEQYF. CDR3 coding DNA: TGTGCCAGTAGCTACCAACGGGACAGGGGCTACGAGCAGTACTTC.

This chain links TRBV5-1 with TRBJ1-1; no reliable D call. The germline V gene encodes CDR1 SGHRS and CDR2 YFSETQ. Trimming left V 3 bases short and J 2 bases short, with 8 bases between. The CDR3 loop spans 13 amino acids. CDR3 DNA: TGCGCCAGCAGCTCGACTCTTAACACTGAAGCTTTCTTT. Protein product: CASSSTLNTEAFF.

CDR3 nucleotide sequence: TGCGCCAGCAGCCTCATCGATCCGCACACTGAAGCTTTCTTT. Amino acid sequence: CASSLIDPHTEAFF. This chain links TRBV5-1 with TRBJ1-1; D is unresolved. V was cut by 4 bases and J by 3 bases, with 13 bases left in between. CDR1 and CDR2 (germline): SGHRS, YFSETQ. This CDR3 contains 14 residues. Filled out from reference TRBV5-1 and TRBJ1-1, the complete variable domain reads KAGVTQTPRYLIKTRGQQVTLSCSPISGHRSVSWYQQTPGQGLQFLFEYFSETQRNKGNFPGRFSGRQFSNSRSEMNVSTLELGDSALYLCASSLIDPHTEAFFGQGTRLTVV.

This sequence joins TRBV6-2 or TRBV6-3 and TRBJ2-3, with TRBD2 as a possible D gene (6 bases). CDR1 MNHEY and CDR2 SVGEGT come from the germline V gene. This CDR3 is built from 16 residues. The germline V and J ends were trimmed by 0 bases and 2 bases, with 12 bases remaining between them. The CDR3 reads CASSYSGGITTDTQYF. CDR3 nucleotides: TGTGCCAGCAGTTACTCGGGCGGGATTACCACAGATACGCAGTATTTT.

The V call is TRBV7-2, the J call TRBJ1-4; no definite D call. V gave up 1 base and J gave up 8 bases, with 8 bases separating them. The CDR3 is 13 residues long. Germline CDR1 reads SGHTA; CDR2 reads FQGNSA. CDR3 in amino acids: CASSLGLEEKLFF. The CDR3 nucleotides read TGTGCCAGCAGCTTAGGGTTAGAGGAAAAACTGTTTTTT.

This clone was seen more than once but under ten times. The genes are TRBV4-1 and TRBJ1-3, with no clear D. The germline V gene encodes CDR1 MGHRA and CDR2 YSYEKL. V was pared by 8 bases and J by 3 bases, with 17 bases between. This CDR3 spans 15 amino acids. This chain's CDR3 is CASEGYSWGGNTIYF. CDR3 bases: TGCGCCAGCGAAGGGTACTCCTGGGGTGGAAACACCATATATTTT.

This chain joins TRBV11-2 and TRBJ2-5, with TRBD1 matching 7 bases. The germline V gene encodes CDR1 SGHAT and CDR2 FQNNGV. V lost 5 bases and J lost 5; bases outside the gene matches: 11. This CDR3 has 15 amino acids. CDR3 coding DNA: TGTGCCAGCAGCAAACCGGGACAGAATTGGGAGACCCAGTACTTC. Translated: CASSKPGQNWETQYF.

The V and J genes are TRBV19 and TRBJ2-6; 10 bases line up with TRBD1. The CDR3 length is 16 residues. From germline, CDR1 is LNHDA and CDR2 SQIVND (reference sequence). J was trimmed by 4 bases and V by 5 bases; bases with no gene match: 5. CDR3 in DNA: TGTGCCAGTAGTCGACAGGGGGCACCCGGGGCCAACGTCCTGACTTTC. Its translation: CASSRQGAPGANVLTF.